This is a list of T cell receptor beta chains from one sample in a study of T cell repertoires in cytomegalovirus infection. TCRdb reanalysed the reads using MiXCR and keeps one entry per CDR3 protein. The table lists more than 500,000 distinct CDR3 sequences, more than 15% of them singletons. Sequenced sample: CD8+ T cells from PBMCs. Every receptor here comes from a human donor in good health (CMV status not recorded). Some clones in this sample may be carry-over from other donors' samples. The CDR3 runs from the conserved cysteine through the conserved F or W. The D gene is left open where the match is weak. The size entry is marked missing in some rows and otherwise reads once, few, many or a size class.

DNA: TGTGCCAGCAGCCCAGGGGGTCAGCCCCAGCATTTT; CDR3: CASSPGGQPQHF; size: many; D: TRBD1; J: TRBJ1-5; V: TRBV7-2
DNA: TGTGCCAGCAGTTCCCTGACAGGGCTGAACACTGAAGCTTTCTTT; CDR3: CASSSLTGLNTEAFF; size: NA; D: TRBD1; J: TRBJ1-1; V: TRBV28
DNA: TGTGCCAGCAGCAACCGGGACGTCGCATACGAGCAGTACTTC; CDR3: CASSNRDVAYEQYF; size: many; D: NA; J: TRBJ2-7; V: TRBV7-8
DNA: TGCGGCAGCAGCTTGGGGCGGGGGGAAGAATACGAGCAGTACTTC; CDR3: CGSSLGRGEEYEQYF; size: NA; D: TRBD2; J: TRBJ2-7; V: TRBV5-1
DNA: TGTGCCATTTCGATCTCAGGGCTTGAGCAGTTCTTC; CDR3: CAISISGLEQFF; size: many; D: NA; J: TRBJ2-1; V: TRBV10-3
DNA: TGTGCCAGCAGTCCCCGGGACAGTGACTCCTACGAGCAGTACTTC; CDR3: CASSPRDSDSYEQYF; size: many; D: TRBD1; J: TRBJ2-7; V: TRBV7-9
DNA: TGTGCCAGCAGTTTTCGTGGGGACAGGCCCCAAGAGACCCAGTACTTC; CDR3: CASSFRGDRPQETQYF; size: many; D: TRBD1; J: TRBJ2-5; V: TRBV27
DNA: TGCAGTGCCCCGAAGGGGGCAGGTAATGAGCAGTTCTTC; CDR3: CSAPKGAGNEQFF; size: few; D: TRBD1; J: TRBJ2-1; V: TRBV20-1
DNA: TGTGCCAGCAGTTACTTGGGGTCGGACGAGCAGTACTTC; CDR3: CASSYLGSDEQYF; size: few; D: NA; J: TRBJ2-7; V: TRBV6-2/TRBV6-3
DNA: TGTGCAAGCAGCTTTAGATATCCGGGACTAGCGGGAGAATACGTCTTC; CDR3: CASSFRYPGLAGEYVF; size: NA; D: TRBD2; J: TRBJ2-1; V: TRBV7-2
DNA: TGTGCCAGCAGTTGGACTGAGTCCTACGAGCAGTACTTC; CDR3: CASSWTESYEQYF; size: few; D: NA; J: TRBJ2-7; V: TRBV2
DNA: TGTGCCAGCAGTACCAAACAGGGGAACACTGAAGCTTTCTTT; CDR3: CASSTKQGNTEAFF; size: many; D: NA; J: TRBJ1-1; V: TRBV27
DNA: TGCAGTGCTGGAGCTTGGGACCGGGTAACCTACAATGAGCAGTTCTTC; CDR3: CSAGAWDRVTYNEQFF; size: few; D: NA; J: TRBJ2-1; V: TRBV20-1
DNA: TGTGCCTGCAGCGTAGCGGGAGATGAGCAGTTCTTC; CDR3: CACSVAGDEQFF; size: NA; D: TRBD2; J: TRBJ2-1; V: TRBV9
DNA: TGTGCCAGCAGCTTGACTGGGACAGTCAATCAGCCCCAGCATTTT; CDR3: CASSLTGTVNQPQHF; size: few; D: TRBD1; J: TRBJ1-5; V: TRBV5-5
DNA: TGTGCCAGCAGCTTAAGAACCATGAACACTGAAGCTTTCTTT; CDR3: CASSLRTMNTEAFF; size: many; D: NA; J: TRBJ1-1; V: TRBV7-9
DNA: TGCAGTGCTAGAGATGGGACCGGGGAGCTGTTTTTT; CDR3: CSARDGTGELFF; size: NA; D: NA; J: TRBJ2-2; V: TRBV20-1
DNA: TGCGCCAGCAGCTTGGACGCGGGCAGAAACTATGGCTACACCTTC; CDR3: CASSLDAGRNYGYTF; size: many; D: NA; J: TRBJ1-2; V: TRBV5-1
DNA: TGTGCCAGCAGTATGGGACAGGGGAATTACAATGAGCAGTTCTTC; CDR3: CASSMGQGNYNEQFF; size: few; D: TRBD1; J: TRBJ2-1; V: TRBV27
DNA: TGTGCCAGTTCCCAATGGGGCAGGGAAGAAAAACTGTTTTTT; CDR3: CASSQWGREEKLFF; size: NA; D: NA; J: TRBJ1-4; V: TRBV19
DNA: TGTGCCAGCAGCCTAGAGCTCGGACAGACCTTCACAGATACGCAGTATTTT; CDR3: CASSLELGQTFTDTQYF; size: many; D: NA; J: TRBJ2-3; V: TRBV11-2
DNA: TGTGCCAGCAGGGCGGGTGGCGGGGCCAACGTCCTGACTTTC; CDR3: CASRAGGGANVLTF; size: NA; D: NA; J: TRBJ2-6; V: TRBV7-9
DNA: TGTGCTAGTGGTTTGGTACTAGGGGGGGGTGGCTACACCTTC; CDR3: CASGLVLGGGGYTF; size: few; D: NA; J: TRBJ1-2; V: TRBV12-5
DNA: TGCGCCAGCAGCTTGGTCGCTAGCGGGAGGTACGAGCAGTACTTC; CDR3: CASSLVASGRYEQYF; size: NA; D: TRBD2; J: TRBJ2-7; V: TRBV5-1
DNA: TGCGCCAGCAGTGTTGGCAGACCCAGAGGCGGGGAGCTGTTTTTT; CDR3: CASSVGRPRGGELFF; size: NA; D: NA; J: TRBJ2-2; V: TRBV10-2
DNA: TGTGCCAGCAGCTTAACAGGGACAGGCGGAAGCTATGGCTACACCTTC; CDR3: CASSLTGTGGSYGYTF; size: NA; D: TRBD1; J: TRBJ1-2; V: TRBV13
DNA: TGTGCCAGCAGTTTACGGTGGGGGCAAAGTCAGCCCCAGCATTTT; CDR3: CASSLRWGQSQPQHF; size: NA; D: NA; J: TRBJ1-5; V: TRBV27
DNA: TGTGCCAGTAGGTACTCGGGCGGGGGGGCCCCAGATACGCAGTATTTT; CDR3: CASRYSGGGAPDTQYF; size: NA; D: TRBD2; J: TRBJ2-3; V: TRBV6-5
DNA: TGTGCCGCCAGGGGAGACCATCAAGTCCCCGGGGAGCTGTTTTTT; CDR3: CAARGDHQVPGELFF; size: many; D: NA; J: TRBJ2-2; V: TRBV6-1
DNA: TGTGCTAGTCGCAGGGGGTCCACCGGGGAGCTGTTTTTT; CDR3: CASRRGSTGELFF; size: NA; D: TRBD1; J: TRBJ2-2; V: TRBV12-5
DNA: TGTGCCAGCAGCTCCCGGGAGACCCAGTACTTC; CDR3: CASSSRETQYF; size: many; D: NA; J: TRBJ2-5; V: TRBV7-9
DNA: TGTGCCAGCAGCCTCATCACCGGGGTGAACAATGAGCAGTTCTTC; CDR3: CASSLITGVNNEQFF; size: NA; D: NA; J: TRBJ2-1; V: TRBV6-2/TRBV6-3
DNA: TGTGCCAGCAGTTTACCCGGCTGGAACCACGAGCAGTACTTC; CDR3: CASSLPGWNHEQYF; size: many; D: NA; J: TRBJ2-7; V: TRBV12-3/TRBV12-4
DNA: TGTGCCTGGAGGGGACTAGCGGGAGGGGGCTCCTACAATGAGCAGTTCTTC; CDR3: CAWRGLAGGGSYNEQFF; size: few; D: TRBD2; J: TRBJ2-1; V: TRBV30
DNA: TGTGCCAGCAGAGTGTCAGGTAGTGAGGCTTTCTTT; CDR3: CASRVSGSEAFF; size: few; D: NA; J: TRBJ1-1; V: TRBV5-4
DNA: TGCGCCAGCAGCCGGGTGACGGGTGAGGATGAGCAGTTCTTC; CDR3: CASSRVTGEDEQFF; size: many; D: NA; J: TRBJ2-1; V: TRBV5-1
DNA: TGCAGCGTTGAAGATCGGGAGGGGTCCTACGAGCAGTACTTC; CDR3: CSVEDREGSYEQYF; size: once; D: TRBD2; J: TRBJ2-7; V: TRBV29-1